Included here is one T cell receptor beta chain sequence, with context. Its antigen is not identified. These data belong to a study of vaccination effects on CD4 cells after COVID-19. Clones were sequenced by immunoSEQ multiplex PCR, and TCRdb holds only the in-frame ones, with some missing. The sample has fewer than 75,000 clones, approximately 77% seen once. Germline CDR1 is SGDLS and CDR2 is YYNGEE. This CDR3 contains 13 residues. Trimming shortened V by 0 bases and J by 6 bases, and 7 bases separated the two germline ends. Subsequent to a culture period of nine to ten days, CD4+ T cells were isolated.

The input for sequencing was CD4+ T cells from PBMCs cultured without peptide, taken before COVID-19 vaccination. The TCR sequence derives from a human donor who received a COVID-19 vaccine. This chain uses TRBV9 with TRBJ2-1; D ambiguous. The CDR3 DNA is TGTGCCAGCAGCGTAGACATTCCCAATGAGCAGTTCTTC. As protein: CASSVDIPNEQFF.